Described below is a single TCR beta chain sequence and its context. The antigen is undetermined. This entry belongs to a study of OX40 agonist ivuxolimab in advanced cancers. About the study: Ivuxolimab, an antibody acting as an agonist of OX40 (CD134), was used to treat patients.

Measured with immunoSEQ multiplex PCR; TCRdb has only the in-frame clones, and not every one. The sample comprises more than 55,000 clones, about 90% of which are singletons, and about 14% rests with the top ten. Study-wide results and limits: Antigen targets of the expanded peripheral T cells went undetermined. With doses of 0.1 to 3.0 mg/kg, CD4+ and CD8+ blood T cells had undergone clonal expansion by week 6.

The CDR3 contains 12 residues. Trimming removed 7 bases from V and 3 bases from J, with 10 bases in between. The germline gives CDR1 SGHVS, CDR2 FQNEAQ. This chain uses TRBV7-8 with TRBJ2-7; the D gene is possibly TRBD2 (6 bases). This sequence was found in an adult with an advanced solid tumor such as melanoma, head and neck, liver or kidney cancer. Material: CD4+ or CD8+ T cells sorted from blood, obtained in a trial of the OX40 agonist ivuxolimab. This CDR3 is CASTAGLYEQYF. The CDR3, as DNA: TGTGCCAGCACTGCGGGGCTCTACGAGCAGTACTTC.